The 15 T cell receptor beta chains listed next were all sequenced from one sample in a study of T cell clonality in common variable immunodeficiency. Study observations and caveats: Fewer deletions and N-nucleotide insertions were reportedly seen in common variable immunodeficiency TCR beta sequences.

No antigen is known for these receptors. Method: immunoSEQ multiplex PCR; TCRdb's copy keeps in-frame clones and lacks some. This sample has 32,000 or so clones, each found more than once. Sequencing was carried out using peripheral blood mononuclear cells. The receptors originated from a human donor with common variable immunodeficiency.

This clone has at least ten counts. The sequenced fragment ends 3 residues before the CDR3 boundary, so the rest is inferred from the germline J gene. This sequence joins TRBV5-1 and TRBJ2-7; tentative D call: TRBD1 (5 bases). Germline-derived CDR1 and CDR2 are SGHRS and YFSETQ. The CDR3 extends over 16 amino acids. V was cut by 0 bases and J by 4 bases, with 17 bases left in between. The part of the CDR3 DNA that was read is TGCGCCAGCAGCTTGGGGACAAGTACCCAATATTACGAG. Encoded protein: CASSLGTSTQYYE. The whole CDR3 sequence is CASSLGTSTQYYEQYF.

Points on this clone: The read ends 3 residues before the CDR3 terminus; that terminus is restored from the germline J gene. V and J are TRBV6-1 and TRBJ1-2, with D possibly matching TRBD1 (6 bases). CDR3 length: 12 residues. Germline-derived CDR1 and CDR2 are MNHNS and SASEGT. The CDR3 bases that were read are TGTGCCAGCAGTGTTGGACAGTCCGGC. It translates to CASSVGQSG. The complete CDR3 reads CASSVGQSGYTF.

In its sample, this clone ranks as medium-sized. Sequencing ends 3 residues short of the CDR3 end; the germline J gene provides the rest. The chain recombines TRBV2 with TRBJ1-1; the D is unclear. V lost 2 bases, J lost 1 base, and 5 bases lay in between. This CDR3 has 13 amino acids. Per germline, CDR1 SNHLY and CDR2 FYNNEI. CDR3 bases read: TGTGCCAGCAGTGAATTAGAGAACACTGAA. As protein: CASSELENTE. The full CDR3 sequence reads CASSELENTEAFF.

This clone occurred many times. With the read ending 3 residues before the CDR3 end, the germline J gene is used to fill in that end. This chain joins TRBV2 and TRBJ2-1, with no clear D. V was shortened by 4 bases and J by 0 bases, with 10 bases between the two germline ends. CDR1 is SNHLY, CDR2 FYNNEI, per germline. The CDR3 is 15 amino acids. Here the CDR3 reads CASSVGGSSYNEQFF. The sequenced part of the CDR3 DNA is TGTGCCAGCAGTGTAGGCGGTAGCTCCTACAATGAG.

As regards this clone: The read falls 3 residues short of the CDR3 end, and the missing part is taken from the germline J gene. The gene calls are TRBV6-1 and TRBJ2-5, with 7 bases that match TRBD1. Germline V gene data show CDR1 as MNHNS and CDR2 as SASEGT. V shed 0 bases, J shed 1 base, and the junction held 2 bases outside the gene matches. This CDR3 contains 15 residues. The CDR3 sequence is CASSEAGTVQETQYF. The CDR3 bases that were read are TGTGCCAGCAGTGAAGCAGGGACAGTCCAAGAGACC.

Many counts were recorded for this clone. CDR3 DNA, as far as it was read: TGCAGTGCTAGGAGGGGTATGTACAATGAG. Amino acid sequence: CSARRGMYNE. The complete CDR3 protein is CSARRGMYNEQFF. This chain links TRBV20-1 with TRBJ2-1, with D possibly being TRBD1 or TRBD2 (5 bases each). The read ends 3 residues shy of where the CDR3 ends; the end is completed using the germline J gene. Germline V CDR1 and CDR2: DFQATT, SNEGSKA (reference sequence). Trimming took 3 bases from V and 4 from J, leaving 10 bases between them. The CDR3 covers 13 residues.

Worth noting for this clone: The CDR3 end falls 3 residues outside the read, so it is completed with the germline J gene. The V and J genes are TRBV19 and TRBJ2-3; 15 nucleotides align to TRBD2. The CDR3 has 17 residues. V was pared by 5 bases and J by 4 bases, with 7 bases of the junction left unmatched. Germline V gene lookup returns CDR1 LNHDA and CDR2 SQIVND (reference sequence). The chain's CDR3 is CASSVGLAGGGADTQYF. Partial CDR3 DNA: TGTGCCAGTAGTGTGGGACTAGCGGGGGGAGGGGCAGATACG. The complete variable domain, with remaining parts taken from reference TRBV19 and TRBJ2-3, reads DGGITQSPKYLFRKEGQNVTLSCEQNLNHDAMYWYRQDPGQGLRLIYYSQIVNDFQKGDIAEGYSVSREKKESFPLTVTSAQKNPTAFYLCASSVGLAGGGADTQYFGPGTRLTVL.

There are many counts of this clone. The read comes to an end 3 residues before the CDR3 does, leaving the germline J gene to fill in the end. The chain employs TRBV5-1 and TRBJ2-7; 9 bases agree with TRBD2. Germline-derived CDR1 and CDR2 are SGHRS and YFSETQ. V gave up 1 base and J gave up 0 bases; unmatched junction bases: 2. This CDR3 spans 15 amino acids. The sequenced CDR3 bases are TGCGCCAGCAGCTTGAATAGCGGGAGCTCCTACGAG. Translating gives CASSLNSGSSYE. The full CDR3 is CASSLNSGSSYEQYF.

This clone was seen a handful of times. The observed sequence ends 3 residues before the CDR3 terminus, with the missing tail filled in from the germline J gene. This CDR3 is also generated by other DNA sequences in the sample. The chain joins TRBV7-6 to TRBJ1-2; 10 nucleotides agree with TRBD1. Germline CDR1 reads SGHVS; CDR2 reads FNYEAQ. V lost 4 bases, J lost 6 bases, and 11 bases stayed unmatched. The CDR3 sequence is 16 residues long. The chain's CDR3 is CASSSLRSGTGDGYTF. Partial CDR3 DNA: TGTGCCAGCAGCTCCCTCCGGTCTGGGACAGGGGATGGC.

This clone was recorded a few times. Incomplete CDR3 DNA: TGCAGTGCTAGAGAATTTGGGGCCCGTTGGAGGCAGCCC. Its translation: CSAREFGARWRQP. The CDR3 reads in full as CSAREFGARWRQPQHF. The gene calls are TRBV20-1 and TRBJ1-5, with D possibly being TRBD1 (5 bases). The CDR3 goes on 3 residues after the read ends, and that part is filled in from the germline J gene. The V gene lost 0 bases and the J gene lost 7 bases, with 19 bases spanning the gap. The V gene's germline CDR1 is DFQATT and CDR2 SNEGSKA (reference sequence). The CDR3 totals 16 residues.

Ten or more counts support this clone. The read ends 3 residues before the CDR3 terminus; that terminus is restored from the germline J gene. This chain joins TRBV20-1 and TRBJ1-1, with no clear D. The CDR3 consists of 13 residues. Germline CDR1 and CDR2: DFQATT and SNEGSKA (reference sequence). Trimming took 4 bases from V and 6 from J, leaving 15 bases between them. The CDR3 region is CSAKVQATSEAFF. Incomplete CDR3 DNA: TGCAGTGCTAAGGTCCAGGCAACCTCTGAA.

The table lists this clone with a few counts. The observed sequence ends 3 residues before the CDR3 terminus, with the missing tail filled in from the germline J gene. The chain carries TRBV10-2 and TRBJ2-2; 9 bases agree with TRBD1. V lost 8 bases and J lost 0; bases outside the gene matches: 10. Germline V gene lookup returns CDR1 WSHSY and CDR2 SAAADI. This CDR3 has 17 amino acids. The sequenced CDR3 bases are TGCGCCAGCGGACAGGGGCTTCCCTTCACGAACACCGGGGAG. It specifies CASGQGLPFTNTGE. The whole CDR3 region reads CASGQGLPFTNTGELFF.

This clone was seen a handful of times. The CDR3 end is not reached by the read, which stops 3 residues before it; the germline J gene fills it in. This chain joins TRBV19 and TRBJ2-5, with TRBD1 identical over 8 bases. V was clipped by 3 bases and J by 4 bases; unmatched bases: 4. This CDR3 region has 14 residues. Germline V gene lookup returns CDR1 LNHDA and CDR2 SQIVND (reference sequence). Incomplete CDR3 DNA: TGTGCCAGTAGTATGCAGGGGGCTAGAGAGACC. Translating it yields CASSMQGARET. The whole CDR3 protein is CASSMQGARETQYF.

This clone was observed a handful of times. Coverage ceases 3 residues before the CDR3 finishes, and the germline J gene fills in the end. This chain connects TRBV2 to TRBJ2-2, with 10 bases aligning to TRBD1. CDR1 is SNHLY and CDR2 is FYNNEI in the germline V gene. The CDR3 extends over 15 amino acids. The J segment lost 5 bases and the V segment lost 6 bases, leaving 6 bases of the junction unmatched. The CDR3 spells CASSPGQGRTGELFF. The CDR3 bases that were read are TGTGCCAGCAGCCCGGGACAGGGGAGGACCGGGGAG.

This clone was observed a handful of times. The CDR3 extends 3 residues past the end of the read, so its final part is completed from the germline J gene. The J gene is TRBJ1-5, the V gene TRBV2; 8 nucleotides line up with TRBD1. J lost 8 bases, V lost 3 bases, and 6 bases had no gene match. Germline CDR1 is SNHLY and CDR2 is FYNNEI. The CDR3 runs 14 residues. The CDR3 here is CASSDWTGMEPQHF. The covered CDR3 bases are TGTGCCAGCAGTGACTGGACAGGGATGGAGCCC.